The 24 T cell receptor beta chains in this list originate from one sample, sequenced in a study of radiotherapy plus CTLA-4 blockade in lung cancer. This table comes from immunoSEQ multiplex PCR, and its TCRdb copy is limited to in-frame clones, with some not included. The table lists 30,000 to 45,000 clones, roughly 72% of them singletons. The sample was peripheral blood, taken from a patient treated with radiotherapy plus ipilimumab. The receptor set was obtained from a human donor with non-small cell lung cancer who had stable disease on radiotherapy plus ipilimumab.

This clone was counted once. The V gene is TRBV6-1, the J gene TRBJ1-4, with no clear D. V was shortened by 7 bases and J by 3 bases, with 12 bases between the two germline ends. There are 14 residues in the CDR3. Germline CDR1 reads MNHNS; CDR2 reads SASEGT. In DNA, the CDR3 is TGTGCCAGCACCCCCGGGTTGGCTAATGAAAAACTGTTTTTT. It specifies CASTPGLANEKLFF.

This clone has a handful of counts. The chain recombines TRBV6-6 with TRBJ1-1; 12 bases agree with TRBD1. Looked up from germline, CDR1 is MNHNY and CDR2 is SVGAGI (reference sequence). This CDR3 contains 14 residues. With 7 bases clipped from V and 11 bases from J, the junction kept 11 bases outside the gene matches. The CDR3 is CASTLQGQGALAFF. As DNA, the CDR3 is TGTGCCAGCACCTTACAGGGACAGGGGGCATTGGCTTTCTTT.

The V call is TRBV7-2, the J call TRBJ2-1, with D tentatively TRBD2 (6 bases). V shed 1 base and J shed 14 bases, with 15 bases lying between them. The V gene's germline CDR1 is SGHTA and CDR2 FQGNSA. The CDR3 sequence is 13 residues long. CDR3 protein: CASSLGLTSIKFF. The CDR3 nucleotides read TGTGCCAGCAGCTTAGGCCTGACTAGTATTAAGTTCTTC.

CDR3 sequence (DNA): TGTGCCAGCTCCCTACAGGGCTGGGGTAATGAAAAACTGTTTTTT. Amino acid sequence: CASSLQGWGNEKLFF. This sequence joins TRBV6-5 and TRBJ1-4, with D perhaps matching TRBD1 (6 bases). V dropped 8 bases and J dropped 4 bases, with 17 bases sitting between them. The germline V gene encodes CDR1 MNHEY and CDR2 SVGAGI. The CDR3 consists of 15 residues.

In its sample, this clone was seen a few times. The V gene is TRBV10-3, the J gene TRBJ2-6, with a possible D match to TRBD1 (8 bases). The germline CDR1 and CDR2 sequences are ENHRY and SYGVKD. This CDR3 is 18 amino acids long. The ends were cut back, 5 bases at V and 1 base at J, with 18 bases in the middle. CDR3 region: CAISSTGGAYSGANVLTF. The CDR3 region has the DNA TGTGCCATCAGTTCTACAGGGGGGGCTTATTCTGGGGCCAACGTCCTGACTTTC.

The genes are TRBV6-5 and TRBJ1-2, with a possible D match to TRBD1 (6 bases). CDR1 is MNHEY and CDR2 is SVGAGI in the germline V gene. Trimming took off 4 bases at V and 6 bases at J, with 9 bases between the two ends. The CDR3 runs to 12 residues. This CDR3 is CASSFTGNGYTF. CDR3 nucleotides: TGTGCCAGCAGTTTCACAGGGAATGGCTACACCTTC.

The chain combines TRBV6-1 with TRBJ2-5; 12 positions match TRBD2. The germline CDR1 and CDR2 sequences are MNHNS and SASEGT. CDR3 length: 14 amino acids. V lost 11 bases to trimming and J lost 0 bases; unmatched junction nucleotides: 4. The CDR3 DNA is TGTGCCTCTGGGACTAGCGGGTACCAAGAGACCCAGTACTTC. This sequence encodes CASGTSGYQETQYF.

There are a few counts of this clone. CDR3 in amino acids: CASRATSGGRTDTQYF. Written as DNA, the CDR3 is TGTGCCAGCAGGGCGACTAGCGGGGGGCGCACAGATACGCAGTATTTT. The gene calls are TRBV2 and TRBJ2-3; TRBD2 matches 13 bases. There are 16 residues in the CDR3. The V gene end was trimmed by 6 bases and the J gene end by 1 base; junction bases not matched to a gene: 4. The germline V gene has CDR1 SNHLY and CDR2 FYNNEI.

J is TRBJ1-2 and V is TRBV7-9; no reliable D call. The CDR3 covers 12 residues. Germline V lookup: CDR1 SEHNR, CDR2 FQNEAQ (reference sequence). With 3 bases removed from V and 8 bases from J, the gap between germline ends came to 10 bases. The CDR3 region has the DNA TGTGCCAGCAGCTTCGAAGAGTTCGGCTACACCTTC. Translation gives CASSFEEFGYTF. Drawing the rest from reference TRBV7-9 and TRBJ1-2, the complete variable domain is DTGVSQNPRHKITKRGQNVTFRCDPISEHNRLYWYRQTLGQGPEFLTYFQNEAQLEKSRLLSDRFSAERPKGSFSTLEIQRTEQGDSAMYLCASSFEEFGYTFGSGTRLTVV.

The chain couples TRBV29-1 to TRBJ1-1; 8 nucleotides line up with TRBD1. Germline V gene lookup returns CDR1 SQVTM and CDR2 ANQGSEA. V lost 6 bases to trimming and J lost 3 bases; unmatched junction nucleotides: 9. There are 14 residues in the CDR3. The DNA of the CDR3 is TGCAGCGTGACCCGGACAGGGTCGGACACTGAAGCTTTCTTT. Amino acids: CSVTRTGSDTEAFF.

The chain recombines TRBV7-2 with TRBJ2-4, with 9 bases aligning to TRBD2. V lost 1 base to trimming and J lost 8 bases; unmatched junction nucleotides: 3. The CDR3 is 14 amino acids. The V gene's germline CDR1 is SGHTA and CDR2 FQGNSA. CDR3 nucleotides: TGTGCCAGCAGCTTAGGTAGCGGGGGCCACATTCAGTACTTC. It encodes CASSLGSGGHIQYF.

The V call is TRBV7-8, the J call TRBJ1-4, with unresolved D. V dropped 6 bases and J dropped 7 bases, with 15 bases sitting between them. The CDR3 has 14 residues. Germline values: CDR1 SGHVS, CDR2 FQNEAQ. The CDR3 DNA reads TGTGCCAGCAGGAAAGATAGTTCGCGTGAAAAACTGTTTTTT. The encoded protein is CASRKDSSREKLFF.

The DNA for the CDR3 is TGTGCCAGCAGCTTGTTATTAGCGGTGGGCCGGGATACGCAGTATTTT. Encoded protein: CASSLLLAVGRDTQYF. The gene calls are TRBV5-6 and TRBJ2-3; perhaps TRBD2 as D (6 bases). The CDR3 totals 16 residues. Germline V gives CDR1 SGHDT, CDR2 YYEEEE. V was trimmed by 1 base and J by 6 bases, leaving 18 bases between them.

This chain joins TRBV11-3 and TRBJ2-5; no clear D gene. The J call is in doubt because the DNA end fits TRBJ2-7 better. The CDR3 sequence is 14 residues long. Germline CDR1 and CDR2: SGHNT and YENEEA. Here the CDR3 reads CASSLRQSSYEQYF. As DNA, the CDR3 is TGTGCCAGCAGCTTAAGACAAAGCTCCTACGAGCAGTACTTC.

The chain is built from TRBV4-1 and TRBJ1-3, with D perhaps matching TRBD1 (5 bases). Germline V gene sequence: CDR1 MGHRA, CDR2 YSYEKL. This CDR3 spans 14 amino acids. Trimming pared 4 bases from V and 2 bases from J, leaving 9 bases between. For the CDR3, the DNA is TGCGCCAGCAGCCGAGCAGGGCCTGGAAACACCATATATTTT. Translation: CASSRAGPGNTIYF.

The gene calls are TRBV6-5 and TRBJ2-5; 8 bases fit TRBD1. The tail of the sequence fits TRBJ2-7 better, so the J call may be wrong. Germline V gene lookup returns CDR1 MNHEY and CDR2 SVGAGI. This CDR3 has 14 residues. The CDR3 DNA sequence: TGTGCCAGCCGTTGGGGACAGGCCTCCTACGAGCAGTACTTC. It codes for CASRWGQASYEQYF.

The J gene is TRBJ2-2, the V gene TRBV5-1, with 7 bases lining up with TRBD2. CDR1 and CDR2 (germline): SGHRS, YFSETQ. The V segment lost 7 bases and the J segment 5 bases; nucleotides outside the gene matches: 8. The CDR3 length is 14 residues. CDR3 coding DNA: TGCGCCAGCTGGGAGGGGCTGAGTACCGGGGAGCTGTTTTTT. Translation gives CASWEGLSTGELFF. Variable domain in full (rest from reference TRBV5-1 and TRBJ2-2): KAGVTQTPRYLIKTRGQQVTLSCSPISGHRSVSWYQQTPGQGLQFLFEYFSETQRNKGNFPGRFSGRQFSNSRSEMNVSTLELGDSALYLCASWEGLSTGELFFGEGSRLTVL.

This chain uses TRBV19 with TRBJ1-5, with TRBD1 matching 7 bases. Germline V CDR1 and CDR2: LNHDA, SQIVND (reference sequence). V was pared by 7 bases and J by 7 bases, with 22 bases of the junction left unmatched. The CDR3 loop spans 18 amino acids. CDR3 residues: CASIQAGGSGTAAQPQHF. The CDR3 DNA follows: TGTGCCAGTATCCAAGCGGGGGGATCCGGGACAGCTGCGCAGCCCCAGCATTTT.

The CDR3 DNA sequence: TGTGCCTGGAACCTTGGCAGGGCTGGTGGTTCACCCCTCCACTTT. Translating gives CAWNLGRAGGSPLHF. This chain joins TRBV30 and TRBJ1-6; tentatively, D is TRBD1 (5 bases). Trimming cost V 4 bases and J 9 bases, with 19 bases left between them. The CDR3 extends over 15 amino acids. CDR1 and CDR2 from the germline V gene are GTSNPN and SVGIG (reference sequence).

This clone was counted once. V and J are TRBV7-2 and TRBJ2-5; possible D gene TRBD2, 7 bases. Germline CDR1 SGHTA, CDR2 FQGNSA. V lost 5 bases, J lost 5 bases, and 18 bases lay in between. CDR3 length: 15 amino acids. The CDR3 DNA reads TGTGCCAGCAGCCCAAGGAGGGGGGGGACGGAGACCCAGTACTTC. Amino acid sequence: CASSPRRGGTETQYF.

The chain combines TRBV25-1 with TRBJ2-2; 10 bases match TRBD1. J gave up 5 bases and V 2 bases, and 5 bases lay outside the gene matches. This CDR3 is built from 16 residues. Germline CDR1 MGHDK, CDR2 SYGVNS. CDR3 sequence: CASSERGQGRTGELFF. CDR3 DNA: TGTGCCAGCAGTGAAAGGGGACAGGGGAGGACCGGGGAGCTGTTTTTT.

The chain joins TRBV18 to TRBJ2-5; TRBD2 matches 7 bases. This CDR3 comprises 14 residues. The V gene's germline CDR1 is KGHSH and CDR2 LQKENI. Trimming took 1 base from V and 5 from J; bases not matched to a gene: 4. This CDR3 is CASSPQKGGETQYF. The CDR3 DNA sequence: TGTGCCAGCTCACCACAGAAGGGAGGGGAGACCCAGTACTTC.

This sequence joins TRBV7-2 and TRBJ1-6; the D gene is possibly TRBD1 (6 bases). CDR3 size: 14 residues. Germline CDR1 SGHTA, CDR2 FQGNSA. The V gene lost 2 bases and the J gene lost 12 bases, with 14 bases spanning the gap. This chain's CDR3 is CASSLSRSGEPLHF. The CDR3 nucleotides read TGTGCCAGCAGCTTATCTCGGTCAGGGGAACCCCTCCACTTT.

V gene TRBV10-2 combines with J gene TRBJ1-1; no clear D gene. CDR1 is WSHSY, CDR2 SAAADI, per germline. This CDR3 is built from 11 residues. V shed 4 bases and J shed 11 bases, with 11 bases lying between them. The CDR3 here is CASSGEGVAFF. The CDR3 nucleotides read TGCGCCAGCAGTGGGGAGGGTGTGGCTTTCTTT.